This section outlines one T cell receptor beta chain sequence together with its context. Its antigen is undetermined. It was by 5' RACE with UMI labels that the TRB cDNA libraries were prepared. TCRdb reprocessed the 5' RACE reads and keeps a single row for each CDR3 protein, giving no DNA. In all, the sample yields more than 80,000 distinct CDR3 sequences. This sample is part of a study of CXCR3-negative and CXCR3-positive naive CD8 T cells. The CDR3 extends over 12 amino acids. Study observations and caveats: The study found more hydrophobic TRB CDR3s in CXCR3-positive naive cells than in CXCR3-negative naive cells.

The origin of this receptor is a human donor in good health. Some clones in this sample may be carry-over from other donors' samples. Material for sequencing was naive CXCR3+ CD8+ T cells from blood. Subset: CD45RO-CCR7+CD27+CD95- naive CD8+ T cells expressing CXCR3 (TNR3+). This chain links TRBV12-3 or TRBV12-4 with TRBJ2-1. The CDR3: CASSLSADEQFF.